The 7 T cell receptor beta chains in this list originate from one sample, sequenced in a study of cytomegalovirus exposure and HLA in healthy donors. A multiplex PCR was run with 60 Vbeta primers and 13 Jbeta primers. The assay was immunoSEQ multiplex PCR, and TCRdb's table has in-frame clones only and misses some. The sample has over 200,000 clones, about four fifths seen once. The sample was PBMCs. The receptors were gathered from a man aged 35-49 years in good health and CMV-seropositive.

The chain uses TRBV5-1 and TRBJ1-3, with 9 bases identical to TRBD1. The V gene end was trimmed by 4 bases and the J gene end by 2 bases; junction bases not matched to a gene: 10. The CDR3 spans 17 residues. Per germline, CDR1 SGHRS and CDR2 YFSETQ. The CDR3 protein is CASSPLPGQGTGNTIYF. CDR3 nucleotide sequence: TGCGCCAGCAGCCCGTTACCGGGACAGGGTACTGGAAACACCATATATTTT.

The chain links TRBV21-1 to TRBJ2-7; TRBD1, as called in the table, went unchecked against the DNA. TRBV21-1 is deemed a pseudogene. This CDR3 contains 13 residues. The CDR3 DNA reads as TGTGCCAGAATCAAGGGGCGGAACTACGAGCAGTACGTC. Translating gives CARIKGRNYEQYV.

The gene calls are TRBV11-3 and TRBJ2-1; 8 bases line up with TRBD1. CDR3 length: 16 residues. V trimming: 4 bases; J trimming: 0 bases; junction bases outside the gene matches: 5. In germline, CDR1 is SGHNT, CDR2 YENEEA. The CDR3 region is CASSYRTGPSYNEQFF. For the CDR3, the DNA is TGTGCCAGCAGCTACCGGACAGGGCCCTCCTACAATGAGCAGTTCTTC.

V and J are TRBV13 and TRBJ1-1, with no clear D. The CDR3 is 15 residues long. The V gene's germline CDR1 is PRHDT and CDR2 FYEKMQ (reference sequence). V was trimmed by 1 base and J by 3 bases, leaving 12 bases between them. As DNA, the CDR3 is TGTGCCAGCAGCTTAGTACGGGGTCGGTACACTGAAGCTTTCTTT. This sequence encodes CASSLVRGRYTEAFF.

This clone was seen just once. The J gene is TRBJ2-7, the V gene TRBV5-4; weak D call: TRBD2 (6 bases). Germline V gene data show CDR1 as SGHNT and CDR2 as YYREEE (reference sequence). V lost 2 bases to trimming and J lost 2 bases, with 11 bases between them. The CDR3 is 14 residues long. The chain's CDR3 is CASSFGVAAYEQYF. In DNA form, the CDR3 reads TGTGCCAGCAGCTTCGGGGTAGCGGCCTACGAGCAGTACTTC.

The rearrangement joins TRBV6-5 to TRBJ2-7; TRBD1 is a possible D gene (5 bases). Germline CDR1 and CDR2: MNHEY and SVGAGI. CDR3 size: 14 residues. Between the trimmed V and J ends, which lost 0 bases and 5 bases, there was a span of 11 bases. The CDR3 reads CASSYSPGMNEQYF. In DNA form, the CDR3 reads TGTGCCAGCAGTTACTCTCCAGGGATGAACGAGCAGTACTTC.

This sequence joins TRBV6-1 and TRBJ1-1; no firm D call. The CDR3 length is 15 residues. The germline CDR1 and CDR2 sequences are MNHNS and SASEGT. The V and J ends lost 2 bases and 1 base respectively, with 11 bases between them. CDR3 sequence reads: CASSEIRQPNTEAFF. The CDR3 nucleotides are TGTGCCAGCAGTGAAATCAGACAACCGAACACTGAAGCTTTCTTT.